These T cell receptor beta chains were read from a single sample in a study of blood T cell repertoires in COVID-19. Sequencing used immunoSEQ multiplex PCR; TCRdb keeps in-frame clones, though not all of them. The profile shows approximately 290,000 clones, approximately 86% of them singletons. What was sequenced was peripheral blood. These receptors originate from a human donor with COVID-19, enrolled during active disease. The donor label of this sample is uncertain. The CDR3 runs from the conserved cysteine through the conserved F or W. Each record gives: V gene, J gene, CDR3 length, clone size, CDR3 protein. A row's size may be missing; if present it is once, few, many or a size class.

v_call: TRBV5-1; j_call: TRBJ1-6; cdr3_length: 16; clone_size: NA; cdr3_aa: CASSSTGTANNSPLHF
v_call: TRBV19; j_call: TRBJ2-7; cdr3_length: 15; clone_size: NA; cdr3_aa: CASSIGNLPGNEQYF
v_call: TRBV7-9; j_call: TRBJ1-2; cdr3_length: 13; clone_size: NA; cdr3_aa: CASSPDGTDGYTF
v_call: TRBV19; j_call: TRBJ1-5; cdr3_length: 15; clone_size: NA; cdr3_aa: CASSRRDRDNQPQHF
v_call: TRBV29-1; j_call: TRBJ2-7; cdr3_length: 13; clone_size: NA; cdr3_aa: CSVHSDRGGEQYF
v_call: TRBV20-1; j_call: TRBJ2-3; cdr3_length: 14; clone_size: NA; cdr3_aa: CSASLPGGGDTQYF
v_call: TRBV5-1; j_call: TRBJ2-7; cdr3_length: 14; clone_size: once; cdr3_aa: CASSLALARHEQYF
v_call: TRBV7-2; j_call: TRBJ2-5; cdr3_length: 13; clone_size: NA; cdr3_aa: CASGAGGGETQYF
v_call: TRBV5-1; j_call: TRBJ1-3; cdr3_length: 13; clone_size: NA; cdr3_aa: CASSIGQENTIYF
v_call: TRBV11-3; j_call: TRBJ2-1; cdr3_length: 15; clone_size: NA; cdr3_aa: CASSPTRSSYNEQFF
v_call: TRBV28; j_call: TRBJ2-5; cdr3_length: 14; clone_size: NA; cdr3_aa: CASSPLGGSETQYF
v_call: TRBV19; j_call: TRBJ2-1; cdr3_length: 13; clone_size: once; cdr3_aa: CASIRTSGGEQFF
v_call: TRBV28; j_call: TRBJ1-5; cdr3_length: 14; clone_size: NA; cdr3_aa: CASSSHSGIQPQHF
v_call: TRBV12-3/TRBV12-4; j_call: TRBJ1-1; cdr3_length: 13; clone_size: NA; cdr3_aa: CASKMTTNTEAFF
v_call: TRBV19; j_call: TRBJ2-3; cdr3_length: 16; clone_size: NA; cdr3_aa: CASTSRLAPKADTQYF
v_call: TRBV5-6; j_call: TRBJ1-4; cdr3_length: 14; clone_size: NA; cdr3_aa: CASSQQGPNEKLFF
v_call: TRBV5-6; j_call: TRBJ1-4; cdr3_length: 15; clone_size: NA; cdr3_aa: CASSGGTGEGEKLFF
v_call: TRBV5-4; j_call: TRBJ2-3; cdr3_length: 16; clone_size: NA; cdr3_aa: CASSRGLAGFTDTQYF
v_call: TRBV28; j_call: TRBJ1-2; cdr3_length: 14; clone_size: NA; cdr3_aa: CASSPPTGRYGYTF
v_call: TRBV19; j_call: TRBJ2-1; cdr3_length: 14; clone_size: NA; cdr3_aa: CASSSGSTYNEQFF
v_call: TRBV3-1/TRBV3-2; j_call: TRBJ1-6; cdr3_length: 14; clone_size: NA; cdr3_aa: CASSRQGGGAPLHF
v_call: TRBV9; j_call: TRBJ2-5; cdr3_length: 16; clone_size: many; cdr3_aa: CASSNGREGPQETQYF
v_call: TRBV18; j_call: TRBJ2-2; cdr3_length: 15; clone_size: NA; cdr3_aa: CASSPSRDLTGELFF
v_call: TRBV5-6; j_call: TRBJ2-7; cdr3_length: 14; clone_size: NA; cdr3_aa: CASSFPGQSYEQYF
v_call: TRBV4-3; j_call: TRBJ2-2; cdr3_length: 16; clone_size: NA; cdr3_aa: CASSQVSGRPTGELFF
v_call: TRBV9; j_call: TRBJ1-4; cdr3_length: 14; clone_size: NA; cdr3_aa: CASSPSQLDEKLFF
v_call: TRBV19; j_call: TRBJ2-1; cdr3_length: 15; clone_size: NA; cdr3_aa: CASSIGLAPKDEQFF
v_call: TRBV11-2; j_call: TRBJ1-5; cdr3_length: 14; clone_size: NA; cdr3_aa: CASSRADSNQPQHF
v_call: TRBV7-2; j_call: TRBJ2-5; cdr3_length: 15; clone_size: NA; cdr3_aa: CASSSRQGGQETQYF
v_call: TRBV29-1; j_call: TRBJ1-5; cdr3_length: 13; clone_size: NA; cdr3_aa: CSVKTESNQPQHF
v_call: TRBV27; j_call: TRBJ1-5; cdr3_length: 16; clone_size: NA; cdr3_aa: CASSLAPGGGHQPQHF
v_call: TRBV28; j_call: TRBJ1-2; cdr3_length: 14; clone_size: NA; cdr3_aa: CASMRQGDNYGYTF
v_call: TRBV28; j_call: TRBJ1-5; cdr3_length: 15; clone_size: NA; cdr3_aa: CASSTRRSSGQPQHF
v_call: TRBV9; j_call: TRBJ2-1; cdr3_length: 15; clone_size: once; cdr3_aa: CASSVDLAGPNEQFF
v_call: TRBV28; j_call: TRBJ2-2; cdr3_length: 17; clone_size: once; cdr3_aa: CASSLGASGRNTGELFF
v_call: TRBV25-1; j_call: TRBJ2-7; cdr3_length: 13; clone_size: few; cdr3_aa: CASSEWGTYEQYF
v_call: TRBV3-1/TRBV3-2; j_call: TRBJ2-7; cdr3_length: 14; clone_size: NA; cdr3_aa: CASSQGLPTYEQYF
v_call: TRBV11-3; j_call: TRBJ2-1; cdr3_length: 16; clone_size: NA; cdr3_aa: CASSLRGLAGGNEQFF
v_call: TRBV7-9; j_call: TRBJ2-3; cdr3_length: 14; clone_size: NA; cdr3_aa: CASSLQGGTDTQYF
v_call: TRBV27; j_call: TRBJ1-4; cdr3_length: 13; clone_size: NA; cdr3_aa: CASQDRGLGKLFF
v_call: TRBV10-3; j_call: TRBJ2-2; cdr3_length: 18; clone_size: NA; cdr3_aa: CAISEGGGRALDTGELFF
v_call: TRBV6-5; j_call: TRBJ1-2; cdr3_length: 14; clone_size: NA; cdr3_aa: CASSYTGAGTGYTF
v_call: TRBV19; j_call: TRBJ2-3; cdr3_length: 13; clone_size: NA; cdr3_aa: CASEQGSTDTQYF